Shown below are 29 T cell receptor beta chains from a single sample sequenced in a study of T cell responses to AZD1222 COVID-19 vaccine (dated by TCRdb to the early 2020s). The library was prepared using the immunoSEQ multiplex PCR assay. Drawn from immuneACCESS, this table holds only the in-frame rearrangements with V and J called that TCRdb kept. Clones are partly lost; checked studies trace under half to an unresolved V gene and leave the rest unexplained. The sample contains some 200,000 clones, roughly 91% of them found a single time. Clones ranked in the top ten supply roughly 0.99% of the sample. The time point label, as the study defines it: baseline before first vaccination. The sequences come from peripheral blood, collected on day 0 of AZD1222 vaccination. The receptors were sampled from an adult in good health.

The V gene is TRBV14, the J gene TRBJ2-7; TRBD2 agrees at 10 bases. This CDR3 is built from 16 residues. CDR1 is SGHDN and CDR2 is FVKESK in the germline V gene. J lost 2 bases, V lost 0 bases, and 4 bases had no gene match. The CDR3 coding sequence is TGTGCCAGCAGCCAAGATGTGAGCGGGAGGGCCTACGAGCAGTACTTC. Amino acids: CASSQDVSGRAYEQYF.

The rearrangement uses TRBV5-4 and TRBJ2-2, with no clear D. Per germline, CDR1 SGHNT and CDR2 YYREEE (reference sequence). The CDR3 has 12 residues. Trimming took off 8 bases at V and 6 bases at J, with 11 bases between the two ends. The CDR3 bases are TGTGCCAGTAATGTGGGGTCCGGGGAGCTGTTTTTT. It codes for CASNVGSGELFF.

The V and J genes are TRBV21-1 and TRBJ2-2; the D call TRBD1 from the table was never checked on the DNA. TRBV21-1 is termed a pseudogene. There are 18 residues in the CDR3. The CDR3 DNA sequence: TGTGCCAGCAGCAAAAAAGGGGACAAGCTACCGAACACCGGGGAGCTGTTTTTT. This sequence encodes CASSKKGDKLPNTGELFF.

J is TRBJ2-5 and V is TRBV9; 13 nucleotides agree with TRBD2. This CDR3 spans 18 amino acids. Germline V gene data show CDR1 as SGDLS and CDR2 as YYNGEE. Trimming cost V 3 bases and J 3 bases; bases outside gene matches: 11. The CDR3 loop is CASSGVLRLAGGKETQYF. CDR3 bases: TGTGCCAGCAGCGGAGTCTTAAGACTAGCGGGGGGAAAAGAGACCCAGTACTTC.

The chain links TRBV18 to TRBJ1-1; D gene unclear. Germline V gene lookup returns CDR1 KGHSH and CDR2 LQKENI. The germline V and J ends were trimmed by 8 bases and 1 base, with 5 bases remaining between them. This CDR3 contains 11 residues. The CDR3 region is CASLTNTEAFF. For the CDR3, the DNA is TGTGCCAGCCTCACGAACACTGAAGCTTTCTTT.

The chain recombines TRBV11-3 with TRBJ2-1; TRBD1 might be the D (5 bases). The CDR3 is 14 amino acids. V shed 5 bases and J shed 7 bases, with 15 bases lying between them. CDR1 and CDR2 (germline): SGHNT, YENEEA. In nucleotides, the CDR3 is TGTGCCAGCAGCGCACGGAAATCAGGGAATGAGCAGTTCTTC. The encoded protein is CASSARKSGNEQFF.

V usage is TRBV9 and J usage is TRBJ1-4, with 9 bases lining up with TRBD1. V shed 3 bases and J 3 bases; nucleotides not matched to a gene: 3. Looked up from germline, CDR1 is SGDLS and CDR2 is YYNGEE. This CDR3 comprises 15 residues. The CDR3 protein is CASSAQGAANEKLFF. CDR3 coding DNA: TGTGCCAGCAGCGCACAGGGGGCGGCTAATGAAAAACTGTTTTTT.

The chain employs TRBV6-6 and TRBJ2-7; no clear D gene. The V and J ends lost 3 bases and 4 bases respectively, with 10 bases between them. The germline gives CDR1 MNHNY, CDR2 SVGAGI (reference sequence). CDR3 size: 13 residues. As DNA, the CDR3 is TGTGCCAGCAGTTATCTCCCACCGTACGAGCAGTACTTC. It translates to CASSYLPPYEQYF.

This chain joins TRBV2 and TRBJ1-2; D perhaps matches TRBD1 (6 bases). Germline loops: CDR1 SNHLY, CDR2 FYNNEI. With 5 bases removed from V and 6 bases from J, the gap between germline ends came to 16 bases. The CDR3 runs 14 residues. The DNA of the CDR3 is TGTGCCAGCAGTAGAACACAGGGCTTGGATGGCTACACCTTC. Encoded protein: CASSRTQGLDGYTF.

The V and J genes are TRBV7-9 and TRBJ2-7; 7 nucleotides line up with TRBD1. The CDR3 is made up of 15 amino acids. After removal of 5 bases from V and 2 bases from J, the junction contained 9 bases not matched to a gene. Germline assignment: CDR1 SEHNR and CDR2 FQNEAQ (reference sequence). The DNA for the CDR3 is TGTGCCAGCAGCCCCAAAACACAGGGGACCTACGAGCAGTACTTC. Encoded protein: CASSPKTQGTYEQYF. Combining the CDR3 with reference TRBV7-9 and TRBJ2-7 gives the whole variable domain DTGVSQNPRHKITKRGQNVTFRCDPISEHNRLYWYRQTLGQGPEFLTYFQNEAQLEKSRLLSDRFSAERPKGSFSTLEIQRTEQGDSAMYLCASSPKTQGTYEQYFGPGTRLTVT.

This chain links TRBV6-2 or TRBV6-3 with TRBJ2-1; 9 bases align to TRBD1. V was clipped by 2 bases and J by 4 bases; unmatched bases: 3. The CDR3 contains 15 residues. The germline gives CDR1 MNHEY, CDR2 SVGEGT. The chain's CDR3 is CASSYPGQGYNEQFF. CDR3 DNA sequence: TGTGCCAGCAGTTACCCGGGACAGGGATACAATGAGCAGTTCTTC.

The chain uses TRBV27 and TRBJ1-1; no clear D gene. The germline V gene encodes CDR1 MNHEY and CDR2 SMNVEV (reference sequence). The CDR3 sequence is 11 residues long. Trimming took 6 bases from V and 1 from J, leaving 3 bases between them. The CDR3 region is CASSRNTEAFF. CDR3 coding DNA: TGTGCCAGCAGCAGGAACACTGAAGCTTTCTTT.

This clone was observed once. This chain connects TRBV9 to TRBJ2-4, with 12 bases matching TRBD1. In germline, CDR1 is SGDLS, CDR2 YYNGEE. The CDR3 sequence is 16 residues long. Trimming removed 3 bases from V and 9 bases from J; junction bases left unmatched: 10. This CDR3 reads CASSATPGQGAGIQYF. CDR3 nucleotides: TGTGCCAGCAGCGCTACGCCGGGACAGGGGGCTGGCATTCAGTACTTC. Drawing the rest from reference TRBV9 and TRBJ2-4, the complete variable domain is DSGVTQTPKHLITATGQRVTLRCSPRSGDLSVYWYQQSLDQGLQFLIQYYNGEERAKGNILERFSAQQFPDLHSELNLSSLELGDSALYFCASSATPGQGAGIQYFGAGTRLSVL.

This rearrangement joins TRBV6-1 to TRBJ2-3; TRBD1 or TRBD2 may be the D gene (5 bases each). CDR1 and CDR2 from the germline V gene are MNHNS and SASEGT. The CDR3 contains 17 residues. V lost 4 bases, J lost 4 bases, and 21 bases lay in between. The CDR3 protein is CASSVRANRGESDTQYF. DNA of the CDR3: TGTGCCAGCAGTGTTAGAGCGAACCGAGGGGAGTCAGATACGCAGTATTTT.

The rearrangement links TRBV11-2 to TRBJ2-4; a weak D match, TRBD1 (6 bases). Germline assignment: CDR1 SGHAT and CDR2 FQNNGV. Trimming pared 4 bases from V and 2 bases from J, leaving 18 bases between. This CDR3 spans 17 amino acids. CDR3 sequence reads: CASSSTGSIGPKNIQYF. As DNA, the CDR3 is TGTGCCAGCAGCTCCACAGGGTCGATTGGCCCCAAAAACATTCAGTACTTC.

V is TRBV11-1 and J is TRBJ2-2; no clear D gene. With 4 bases removed from V and 3 bases from J, the gap between germline ends came to 12 bases. Germline V gene lookup returns CDR1 SGHAT and CDR2 FQDESV (reference sequence). The CDR3 runs to 15 residues. CDR3 sequence: CASSWTTDHTGELFF. For the CDR3, the DNA is TGTGCCAGCAGCTGGACCACCGACCACACCGGGGAGCTGTTTTTT.

The rearrangement links TRBV28 to TRBJ1-2; 7 nucleotides agree with TRBD1. Germline CDR1 MDHEN, CDR2 SYDVKM. This CDR3 has 15 residues. V gave up 5 bases and J gave up 2 bases; unmatched junction bases: 8. CDR3: CASSPAHRGNYGYTF. As DNA, the CDR3 is TGTGCCAGCAGTCCCGCTCACAGGGGAAACTATGGCTACACCTTC.

The rearrangement joins TRBV27 to TRBJ2-7; TRBD1 aligns across 10 bases. The CDR3 spans 13 residues. Germline loops: CDR1 MNHEY, CDR2 SMNVEV (reference sequence). The ends lost 2 bases at V and 9 bases at J; junction bases unmatched: 4. The CDR3 nucleotides are TGTGCCAGCAGTTTAGGGACAGGGGTTGTGCAGTACTTC. Protein: CASSLGTGVVQYF.

The chain has TRBV7-9 and TRBJ2-7; 8 bases line up with TRBD1. Trimming cost V 5 bases and J 2 bases; bases outside gene matches: 8. This CDR3 is built from 15 residues. Germline V gives CDR1 SEHNR, CDR2 FQNEAQ (reference sequence). CDR3 DNA: TGTGCCAGCAGCCAGGGGACAGGTGGGACCTACGAGCAGTACTTC. Residues: CASSQGTGGTYEQYF.

The genes are TRBV5-5 and TRBJ1-1, with D perhaps TRBD1 (5 bases). This CDR3 region has 15 residues. V lost 4 bases and J lost 4, with 17 bases in between. Germline V CDR1 and CDR2: SGHKS, YYEKEE (reference sequence). Here the CDR3 reads CASSVDSGFGTEAFF. CDR3 nucleotide sequence: TGTGCCAGCAGCGTAGACAGTGGGTTCGGCACTGAAGCTTTCTTT.

This chain's CDR3 is CASSQPGQGQETQYF. CDR3 DNA sequence: TGTGCCAGCAGTCAACCGGGACAGGGCCAAGAGACCCAGTACTTC. V usage is TRBV28 and J usage is TRBJ2-5; 9 bases match TRBD1. The CDR3 contains 15 residues. The V gene's germline CDR1 is MDHEN and CDR2 SYDVKM. J lost 1 base, V lost 5 bases, and 5 bases had no gene match.

CDR3: CASSPPTRGEAFF. CDR3 DNA sequence: TGTGCCAGCTCACCACCGACACGCGGTGAAGCTTTCTTT. The chain couples TRBV18 to TRBJ1-1; no firm D call. CDR1 and CDR2 (germline): KGHSH, LQKENI. The CDR3 length is 13 residues. V lost 0 bases, J lost 7 bases, and 9 bases lay in between.

The chain joins TRBV9 to TRBJ1-5, with a tentative D call TRBD1 (5 bases). The germline gives CDR1 SGDLS, CDR2 YYNGEE. Trimming cost V 0 bases and J 5 bases, with 15 bases left between them. CDR3 length: 16 amino acids. CDR3 sequence reads: CASSVGAGSGHQPQHF. CDR3 sequence (DNA): TGTGCCAGCAGCGTAGGGGCAGGGTCGGGGCATCAGCCCCAGCATTTT.

The chain carries TRBV7-9 and TRBJ2-7, with TRBD2 matching 7 bases. V was pared by 2 bases and J by 2 bases, with 6 bases of the junction left unmatched. Germline V CDR1 and CDR2: SEHNR, FQNEAQ (reference sequence). The CDR3 is 15 amino acids. This chain's CDR3 is CASSLSLAETYEQYF. In DNA, the CDR3 is TGTGCCAGCAGCTTAAGCCTAGCGGAGACCTACGAGCAGTACTTC. The variable domain in full, completed from reference TRBV7-9 and TRBJ2-7, reads DTGVSQNPRHKITKRGQNVTFRCDPISEHNRLYWYRQTLGQGPEFLTYFQNEAQLEKSRLLSDRFSAERPKGSFSTLEIQRTEQGDSAMYLCASSLSLAETYEQYFGPGTRLTVT.

CDR3 amino acids: CASSQGLWTSGDSGELFF. As DNA, the CDR3 is TGTGCCAGCAGCCAAGGGCTATGGACTAGCGGGGATTCCGGGGAGCTGTTTTTT. The V and J genes are TRBV4-2 and TRBJ2-2, with 12 bases that match TRBD2. This CDR3 comprises 18 residues. Germline V CDR1 and CDR2: LGHNA, YNFKEQ. The V segment lost 1 base and the J segment 6 bases; nucleotides outside the gene matches: 9.

The chain uses TRBV6-5 and TRBJ1-2; tentatively, D is TRBD1 (5 bases). Germline V gene lookup returns CDR1 MNHEY and CDR2 SVGAGI. This CDR3 is 16 amino acids long. V lost 2 bases to trimming and J lost 1 base, with 14 bases between them. The CDR3 nucleotides are TGTGCCAGCAGTTACGTTGGGGGAGAGCTTAACTATGGCTACACCTTC. Residues: CASSYVGGELNYGYTF.

This chain uses TRBV7-3 with TRBJ2-3; 14 bases are shared with TRBD2. Trimming took 5 bases from V and 2 from J; bases not matched to a gene: 12. CDR1 and CDR2 (germline): SGHTA, FQGTGA. The CDR3 length is 19 residues. CDR3 sequence (DNA): TGTGCCAGCAGCCAGACTAGCGGGAGGGATAATTCAGACACAGATACGCAGTATTTT. As protein: CASSQTSGRDNSDTDTQYF.

The chain combines TRBV6-5 with TRBJ2-7; 8 bases line up with TRBD2. CDR1 is MNHEY, CDR2 SVGAGI, per germline. The J segment lost 1 base and the V segment lost 3 bases, leaving 5 bases of the junction unmatched. The CDR3 has 15 amino acids. As DNA, the CDR3 is TGTGCCAGCAGTTATAAGCGGGGGCCTTCCTACGAGCAGTACTTC. It is translated as CASSYKRGPSYEQYF.

The chain employs TRBV5-4 and TRBJ1-4, with a weak D call TRBD1 (5 bases). This CDR3 has 18 amino acids. Germline CDR1 reads SGHNT; CDR2 reads YYREEE (reference sequence). Trimming pared 0 bases from V and 3 bases from J, leaving 18 bases between. The CDR3 bases are TGTGCCAGCAGCTTGGAACCGACAAGGGGATCGGCTAATGAAAAACTGTTTTTT. The encoded protein is CASSLEPTRGSANEKLFF.